These T cell receptor beta chains were read from a single sample in a study of T cell changes during pregnancy in multiple sclerosis. Sequencing used immunoSEQ multiplex PCR; TCRdb keeps in-frame clones, though not all of them. The sample records roughly 100,000 clones, about 91% being singletons. Sequencing used peripheral blood, obtained in the second trimester of pregnancy. Source of these receptors: a female donor with multiple sclerosis, enrolled in a pregnancy study. CDR3s include the opening cysteine and the closing phenylalanine or tryptophan. The D gene is left open where the match is weak. The size of a clone is reported for some rows only, either as once, few or many, or as a class for expanded clones.

J,V,size,D,CDR3,DNA
TRBJ1-3,TRBV13,NA,NA,CASSFAGLGGSSGNTIYF,TGTGCCAGCAGCTTTGCGGGGTTGGGGGGATCGTCTGGAAACACCATATATTTT
TRBJ2-1,TRBV6-5,NA,NA,CASRPWTAYNEQFF,TGTGCCAGCAGACCTTGGACAGCGTACAATGAGCAGTTCTTC
TRBJ2-5,TRBV10-1,NA,TRBD1,CASRTGDGETQYF,TGCGCCAGCAGGACAGGGGATGGGGAGACCCAGTACTTC
TRBJ2-5,TRBV4-1,NA,NA,CASSQVDQVGETQYF,TGCGCCAGCAGCCAAGTTGACCAGGTTGGGGAGACCCAGTACTTC
TRBJ1-4,TRBV18,NA,NA,CASSPPGDNEKLFF,TGTGCCAGCTCACCACCAGGGGATAATGAAAAACTGTTTTTT
TRBJ2-5,TRBV19,NA,NA,CASSMQETQYF,TGTGCCAGTAGCATGCAAGAGACCCAGTACTTC
TRBJ1-5,TRBV30,NA,TRBD1,CAWSAGTGLGNQPQHF,TGTGCCTGGAGCGCCGGGACAGGGTTGGGCAATCAGCCCCAGCATTTT
TRBJ1-1,TRBV6-5,NA,TRBD1,CASSYSPDRTEAFF,TGTGCCAGCAGTTACTCGCCGGACAGGACTGAAGCTTTCTTT
TRBJ1-1,TRBV7-9,NA,NA,CASSSQTGLSRNTEAFF,TGTGCCAGCAGCTCCCAGACAGGACTCTCACGGAACACTGAAGCTTTCTTT
TRBJ2-2,TRBV7-2,NA,TRBD2,CASSFGLADNTGELFF,TGTGCCAGCAGCTTTGGACTAGCGGATAACACCGGGGAGCTGTTTTTT
TRBJ1-1,TRBV14,NA,NA,CASSQGAGTEAFF,TGTGCCAGCAGCCAGGGGGCCGGCACTGAAGCTTTCTTT
TRBJ1-1,TRBV19,NA,NA,CASNDGGSTEAFF,TGTGCCAGTAATGACGGGGGTAGTACTGAAGCTTTCTTT
TRBJ2-2,TRBV28,NA,TRBD2,CASSLLGLDFSGELFF,TGTGCCAGCAGTTTACTCGGACTAGACTTTTCCGGGGAGCTGTTTTTT
TRBJ2-1,TRBV5-4,once,NA,CASGASSYNEQFF,TGTGCCAGCGGGGCGAGCTCCTACAATGAGCAGTTCTTC
TRBJ2-7,TRBV6-1,NA,TRBD1,CASSRQGAVSYEQYF,TGTGCCAGCAGCCGACAGGGGGCGGTTTCCTACGAGCAGTACTTC
TRBJ1-1,TRBV18,NA,NA,CASSPPPGSGTEAFF,TGTGCCAGCTCACCACCCCCGGGGTCGGGCACTGAAGCTTTCTTT
TRBJ2-5,TRBV6-1,NA,TRBD1,CASSENTGGLETQYF,TGTGCCAGCAGTGAAAATACAGGGGGGTTGGAGACCCAGTACTTC
TRBJ2-7,TRBV5-5,NA,NA,CASSLESTYEQYF,TGTGCCAGCAGCTTGGAATCCACTTACGAGCAGTACTTC
TRBJ2-1,TRBV19,NA,NA,CASSMDGRPHNEQFF,TGTGCCAGTAGCATGGATGGCAGGCCCCACAATGAGCAGTTCTTC
TRBJ2-5,TRBV7-3,NA,NA,CASSPWHSQGETQYF,TGTGCCAGCAGCCCCTGGCATAGCCAGGGAGAGACCCAGTACTTC
TRBJ2-5,TRBV6-1,NA,TRBD1,CASRGLGQGETQYF,TGTGCCAGCAGGGGTTTGGGACAGGGGGAGACCCAGTACTTC